This T cell receptor (beta chain) appears in the sequencing data of a study of blood T cell repertoires in COVID-19. The CDR3 is 15 amino acids. Germline loops: CDR1 SGHDT, CDR2 YYEEEE. J gave up 1 base and V 7 bases, and 9 bases lay outside the gene matches. TCRdb keeps only in-frame clones here, not all; method: immunoSEQ multiplex PCR. The data hold about 260,000 clones, with 65% to 90% observed a single time. The genes are TRBV5-6 and TRBJ1-1; 8 bases fit TRBD1. The origin of this receptor is a man aged 25-40 years with active or convalescent COVID-19. The material sequenced was peripheral blood. The CDR3 protein is CASQKTGDPNTEAFF. DNA of the CDR3: TGTGCCAGCCAGAAGACAGGGGACCCGAACACTGAAGCTTTCTTT.